Detailed here is one T cell receptor (beta chain). Vbeta (60) and Jbeta (13) primers were used in the PCR. As handled by the study authors: It was a later analysis that counted roughly 80 million unique TCR beta chains, of which roughly 11 million were shared. Repertoires were generated with immunoSEQ multiplex PCR, while TCRdb's copy carries only in-frame clones and drops some. That table is the source of V, J and clone size, and D and trimming were worked out from the DNA. The sample holds some 160,000 clones, about 64% seen once. This specimen comes from a study of cytomegalovirus exposure and HLA in healthy donors. The sample taken for sequencing was PBMCs. The sequence was collected from a man aged 55 to 70 in good health and CMV-seronegative.

The CDR3 DNA is TGCAGCGTTGGGTCGTTGAGCGAGCAGTACTTC. It is translated as CSVGSLSEQYF. This sequence joins TRBV29-1 and TRBJ2-7; D is unresolved. V was pared by 4 bases and J by 6 bases, with 10 bases between. Germline V lookup: CDR1 SQVTM, CDR2 ANQGSEA. The CDR3 has 11 amino acids.